This TCR beta chain came from a study of blood T cell repertoires in COVID-19 (dated by TCRdb to between 2020 and 2021). As for the study more broadly: Samples from collaborators originated in the United States, Italy and Spain and spanned both the acute and convalescent phases of COVID-19. The material from the prospective study consisted of cDNA or gDNA derived from T cells, B-cell-depleted T cells, or PBMCs. The dataset comprised deeply sampled blood TCRbeta repertoires from subjects exposed to, actively infected with, or recovered from COVID-19. The repertoires were released in a freely available public database meant as a resource for research on the immune response to SARS-CoV-2. Samples were obtained from the ongoing ImmuneRACE study (first 160 participants) and from some 1,300 subjects provided by 6 global collaborators. A de-identified subject ID, COVID-19 status, age in years and sex were almost always included in the sample metadata. Where available, HLA class I and class II types were obtained from metadata supplied by the sample provider rather than from assay-based typing.

Study-wide findings and limitations: The quantity of clinical and demographic metadata differed by source and by participant and was supplied without curation.

Notes on this clone: This receptor's antigen is unknown. Base-call qualities are not available, and no considerably larger clone is one nucleotide away.

The immunoSEQ Assay, a bias-controlled multiplex PCR, was used to amplify TCRbeta CDR3 regions from genomic DNA. The study's processing was this. The number of nucleated cells in each sample was estimated from the amplification of reference gene primers within the assay. To quantify the absolute abundance of each unique TCRbeta CDR3 rearrangement, sequence reads were collapsed and filtered. For each sample, productive Simpson clonality was calculated as the square root of Simpson's diversity index over productive rearrangements. Here the immuneACCESS table is served through TCRdb, limited to in-frame sequences with V and J called. Missing clones are a known gap in these copies; in checked studies unresolved V genes cover under half, and the rest lacks a known reason. The D gene and trimming were derived from the DNA, and the V and J assignments and clone size from that table. Recorded for this sample are fewer than 200,000 clones; around 80% of them occurred a single time. The ten biggest clones cover approximately 4% of the sample.

In the prospective study, participants were roughly 18 to 100 years old, resided in around 25 geographic areas of the United States, and were enrolled through a virtual design. To assign participants to cohorts, the prospective study relied on clinical history that participants themselves reported in a screening survey and a study questionnaire. Each participant in the prospective study had whole blood, serum and a nasopharyngeal or oropharyngeal swab collected by mobile phlebotomists. Over an approximately 2-month period, participants in the prospective study had the option of providing additional blood draws and questionnaires. Before DNA extraction, blood samples from the prospective study were shipped at room temperature or frozen. The sample comprised PBMCs or T cells enriched from blood (not recorded which). This clonotype originated in a woman aged 50 to 60 in a cohort exposed to, infected with or recovered from COVID-19 (not recorded which).

The CDR3 in this case is CASSPSGGAEETQYF. Read as DNA, the sequence is TGTGCCAGCAGCCCTAGCGGGGGGGCCGAAGAGACCCAGTACTTC. The rearranged chain carries TRBV7-2 and TRBJ2-5; TRBD2 lines up with 12 middle nucleotides. CDR1 and CDR2 were assigned from the germline V gene as SGHTA and FQGNSA. Including cysteine and phenylalanine, the CDR3 has 15 amino acids. Only CDR3 DNA is held: 45 bases, read in frame from base 1. The V end gives up 5 bases and the J end 3 bases, leaving 4 bases in the junction not matched to a gene.